This T cell receptor (beta chain) was recovered during a study of T cell repertoires in cytomegalovirus infection. Study-level information: Indicated by public TCR beta signatures were CMV infection and matching HLA type. Study outcomes and limitations: HLA-C-restricted CMV clonotypes gave the most frequent clonotype in two of eight donors. Cumulative frequency (of public TCR beta family members) identified carriers of CMV plus the relevant HLA.

TCRdb analysed the reads with MiXCR anew, one entry per CDR3 protein. This sample has about 740,000 distinct CDR3 sequences; 35% to 40% occur once, and the top ten carry roughly 2.8%. This CDR3 spans 15 amino acids. V was pared by 3 bases and J by 0 bases, with 2 bases of the junction left unmatched. Details on this clonotype: The antigen is not known. Likely a read error: the CDR3 ends without its conserved phenylalanine or tryptophan.

The rearrangement joins TRBV12-3 or TRBV12-4 to TRBJ2-3; TRBD2 agrees at 8 bases. This TCR was recovered from a human donor in good health (CMV status not recorded). Some clones in this sample may be carry-over from other donors' samples. The specimen was PBMCs. The CDR3 is CASSLAGGSTDTQYL. The DNA for the CDR3 is TGTGCCAGCAGTTTGGCGGGGGGAAGCACAGATACGCAGTATTTG.